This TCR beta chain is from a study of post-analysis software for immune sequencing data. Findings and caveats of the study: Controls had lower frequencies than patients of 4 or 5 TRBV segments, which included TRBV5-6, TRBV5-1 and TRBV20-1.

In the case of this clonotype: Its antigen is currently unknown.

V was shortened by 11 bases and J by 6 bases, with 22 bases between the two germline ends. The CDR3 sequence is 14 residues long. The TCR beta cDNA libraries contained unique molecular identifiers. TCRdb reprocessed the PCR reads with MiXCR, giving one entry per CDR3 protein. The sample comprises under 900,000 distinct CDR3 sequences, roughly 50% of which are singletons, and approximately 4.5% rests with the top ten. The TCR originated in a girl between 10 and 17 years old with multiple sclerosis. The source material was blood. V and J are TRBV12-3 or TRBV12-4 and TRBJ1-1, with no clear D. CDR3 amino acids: CAVGEGPDFSEAFF. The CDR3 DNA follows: TGTGCCGTGGGAGAAGGCCCAGATTTTTCTGAAGCTTTCTTT.